This TCR beta chain came from a study of STAT3 mutations in large granular lymphocyte leukemia. Whole-study context: More than half of T-LGLL patients received immunosuppressive therapy. General study points: After therapy, about 30% of the 18 patients switched clonotypes, all new clones STAT3 wild type. Every T-cell large granular lymphocyte leukemia patient had at least one immunodominant TCR beta clonotype.

Germline V gene lookup returns CDR1 LNHDA and CDR2 SQIVND (reference sequence). Trimming took off 6 bases at V and 5 bases at J, with 10 bases between the two ends. The CDR3 has 13 amino acids. Repertoires were generated with immunoSEQ multiplex PCR, while TCRdb's copy carries only in-frame clones and drops some. This sample has fewer than 11,000 clones, with roughly 91% found just once. On this clone itself: Its matching antigen is unknown.

The chain has TRBV19 and TRBJ2-2; D perhaps matches TRBD2 (6 bases). The sequencing sample was made of peripheral blood mononuclear cells. The sequence was collected from a man aged 55-75 years with T-cell large granular lymphocyte leukemia. Some clones in this sample may be carry-over from other donors' samples. The CDR3, as DNA: TGTGCCAGTAGAACCGGGGGTACCGGGGAGCTGTTTTTT. Amino acid sequence: CASRTGGTGELFF.